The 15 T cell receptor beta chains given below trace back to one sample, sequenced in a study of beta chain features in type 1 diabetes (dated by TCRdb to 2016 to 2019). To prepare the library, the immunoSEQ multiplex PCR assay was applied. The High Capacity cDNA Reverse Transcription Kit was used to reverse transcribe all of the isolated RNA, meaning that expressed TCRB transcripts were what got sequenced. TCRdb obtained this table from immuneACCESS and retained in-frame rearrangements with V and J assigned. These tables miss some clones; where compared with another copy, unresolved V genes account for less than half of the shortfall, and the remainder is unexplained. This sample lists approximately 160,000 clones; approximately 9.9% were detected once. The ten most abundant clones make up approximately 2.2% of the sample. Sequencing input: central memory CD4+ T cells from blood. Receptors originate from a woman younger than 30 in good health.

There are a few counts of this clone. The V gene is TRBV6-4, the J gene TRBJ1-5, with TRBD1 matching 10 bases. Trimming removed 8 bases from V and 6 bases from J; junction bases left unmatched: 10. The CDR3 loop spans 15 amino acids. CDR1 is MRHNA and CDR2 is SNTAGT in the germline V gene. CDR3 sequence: CASRPGQGNGQPQHF. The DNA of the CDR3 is TGTGCCAGCCGACCGGGACAGGGGAACGGTCAGCCCCAGCATTTT.

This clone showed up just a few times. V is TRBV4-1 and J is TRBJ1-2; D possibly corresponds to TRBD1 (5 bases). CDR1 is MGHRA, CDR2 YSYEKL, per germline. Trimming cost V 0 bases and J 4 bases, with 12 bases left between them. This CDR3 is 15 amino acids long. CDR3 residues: CASSQDPQGTYGYTF. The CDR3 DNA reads TGCGCCAGCAGCCAAGATCCTCAGGGAACCTATGGCTACACCTTC.

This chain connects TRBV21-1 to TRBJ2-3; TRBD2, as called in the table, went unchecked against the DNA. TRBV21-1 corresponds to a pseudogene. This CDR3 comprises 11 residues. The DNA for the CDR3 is TGTGCCAGCAGCCGGGGAGATACGCAGTATTTT. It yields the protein CASSRGDTQYF.

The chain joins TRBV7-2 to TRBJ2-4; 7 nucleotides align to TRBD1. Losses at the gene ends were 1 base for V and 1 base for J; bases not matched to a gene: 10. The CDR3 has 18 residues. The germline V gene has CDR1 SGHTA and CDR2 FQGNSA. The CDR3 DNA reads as TGTGCCAGCAGCTTAGTTGGGGACAGTCTTGTTGCCAAAAACATTCAGTACTTC. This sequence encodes CASSLVGDSLVAKNIQYF.

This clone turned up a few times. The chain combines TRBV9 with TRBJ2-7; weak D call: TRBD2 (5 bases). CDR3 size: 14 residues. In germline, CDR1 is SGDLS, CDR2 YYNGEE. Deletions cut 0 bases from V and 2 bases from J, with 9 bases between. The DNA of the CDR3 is TGTGCCAGCAGCGTAGGAGGGAGAGCCTACGAGCAGTACTTC. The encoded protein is CASSVGGRAYEQYF.

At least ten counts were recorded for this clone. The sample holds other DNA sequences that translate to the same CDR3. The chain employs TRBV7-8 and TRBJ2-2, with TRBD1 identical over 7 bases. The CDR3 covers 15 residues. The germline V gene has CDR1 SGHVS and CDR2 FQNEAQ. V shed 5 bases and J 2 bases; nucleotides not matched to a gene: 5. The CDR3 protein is CASSSGTVNTGELFF. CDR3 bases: TGTGCCAGCAGCAGTGGGACAGTCAACACCGGGGAGCTGTTTTTT. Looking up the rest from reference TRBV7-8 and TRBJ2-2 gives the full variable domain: GAGVSQSPRYKVAKRGQDVALRCDPISGHVSLFWYQQALGQGPEFLTYFQNEAQLDKSGLPSDRFFAERPEGSVSTLKIQRTQQEDSAVYLCASSSGTVNTGELFFGEGSRLTVL.

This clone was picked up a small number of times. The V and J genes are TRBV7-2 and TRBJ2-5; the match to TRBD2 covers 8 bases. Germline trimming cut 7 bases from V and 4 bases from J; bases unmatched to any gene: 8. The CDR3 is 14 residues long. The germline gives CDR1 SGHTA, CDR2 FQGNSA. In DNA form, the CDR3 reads TGTGCCAGCACCTTCTCGGGAGGGTTAGAGACCCAGTACTTC. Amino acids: CASTFSGGLETQYF.

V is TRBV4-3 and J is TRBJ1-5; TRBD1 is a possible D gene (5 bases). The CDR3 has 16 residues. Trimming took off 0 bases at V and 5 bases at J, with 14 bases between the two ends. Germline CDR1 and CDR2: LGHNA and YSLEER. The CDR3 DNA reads TGCGCCAGCAGCCAAGATCCGGGAGGGGAATATCAGCCCCAGCATTTT. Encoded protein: CASSQDPGGEYQPQHF.

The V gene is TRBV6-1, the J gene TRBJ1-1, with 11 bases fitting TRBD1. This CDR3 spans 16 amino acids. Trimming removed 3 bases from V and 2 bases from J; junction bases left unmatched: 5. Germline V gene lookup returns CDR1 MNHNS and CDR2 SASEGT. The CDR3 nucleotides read TGTGCCAGCAGTGACCCGGGACAGGGGGGTAACACTGAAGCTTTCTTT. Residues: CASSDPGQGGNTEAFF.

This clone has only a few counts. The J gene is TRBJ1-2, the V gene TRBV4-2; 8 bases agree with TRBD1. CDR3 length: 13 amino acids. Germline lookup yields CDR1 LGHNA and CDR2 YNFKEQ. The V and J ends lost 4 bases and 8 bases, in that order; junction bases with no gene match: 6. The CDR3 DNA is TGTGCCAGCAGCCGAGGACAGGGCGGCGGCTACACCTTC. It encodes CASSRGQGGGYTF.

CDR3 residues: CASRAGGDEQFF. Written as DNA, the CDR3 is TGTGCCAGCAGGGCTGGGGGCGATGAGCAGTTCTTC. The chain is built from TRBV6-1 and TRBJ2-1; the D gene is possibly TRBD1 (6 bases). This CDR3 comprises 12 residues. V was pared by 6 bases and J by 8 bases, with 11 bases between. Germline V gene lookup returns CDR1 MNHNS and CDR2 SASEGT.

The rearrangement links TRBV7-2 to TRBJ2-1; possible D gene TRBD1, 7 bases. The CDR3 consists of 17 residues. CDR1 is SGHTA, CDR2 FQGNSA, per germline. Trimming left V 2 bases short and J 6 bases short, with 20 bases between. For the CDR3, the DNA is TGTGCCAGCAGCTTAAGTAGCGGAGGGGGCGGGCTCAATGAGCAGTTCTTC. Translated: CASSLSSGGGGLNEQFF.

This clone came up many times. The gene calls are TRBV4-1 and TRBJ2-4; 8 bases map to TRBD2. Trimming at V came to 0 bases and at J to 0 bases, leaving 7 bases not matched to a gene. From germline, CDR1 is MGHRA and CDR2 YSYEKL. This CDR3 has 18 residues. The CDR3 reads CASSQEIGSGGAKNIQYF. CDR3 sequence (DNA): TGCGCCAGCAGCCAAGAAATCGGGAGCGGGGGAGCCAAAAACATTCAGTACTTC.

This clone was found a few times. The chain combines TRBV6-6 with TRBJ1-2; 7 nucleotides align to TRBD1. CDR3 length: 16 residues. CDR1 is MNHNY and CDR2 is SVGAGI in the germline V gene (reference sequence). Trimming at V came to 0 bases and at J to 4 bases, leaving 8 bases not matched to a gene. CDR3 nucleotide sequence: TGTGCCAGCAGTTACTCACAGACAGGGATTAGCTATGGCTACACCTTC. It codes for CASSYSQTGISYGYTF.

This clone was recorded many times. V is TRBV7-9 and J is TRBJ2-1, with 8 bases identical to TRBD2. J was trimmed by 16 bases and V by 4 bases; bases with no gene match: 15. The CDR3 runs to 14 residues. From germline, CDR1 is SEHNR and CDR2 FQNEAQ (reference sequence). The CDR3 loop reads CASSSPTSDTGSFF. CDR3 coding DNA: TGTGCCAGCAGCTCCCCGACTAGCGACACAGGGAGCTTCTTC.